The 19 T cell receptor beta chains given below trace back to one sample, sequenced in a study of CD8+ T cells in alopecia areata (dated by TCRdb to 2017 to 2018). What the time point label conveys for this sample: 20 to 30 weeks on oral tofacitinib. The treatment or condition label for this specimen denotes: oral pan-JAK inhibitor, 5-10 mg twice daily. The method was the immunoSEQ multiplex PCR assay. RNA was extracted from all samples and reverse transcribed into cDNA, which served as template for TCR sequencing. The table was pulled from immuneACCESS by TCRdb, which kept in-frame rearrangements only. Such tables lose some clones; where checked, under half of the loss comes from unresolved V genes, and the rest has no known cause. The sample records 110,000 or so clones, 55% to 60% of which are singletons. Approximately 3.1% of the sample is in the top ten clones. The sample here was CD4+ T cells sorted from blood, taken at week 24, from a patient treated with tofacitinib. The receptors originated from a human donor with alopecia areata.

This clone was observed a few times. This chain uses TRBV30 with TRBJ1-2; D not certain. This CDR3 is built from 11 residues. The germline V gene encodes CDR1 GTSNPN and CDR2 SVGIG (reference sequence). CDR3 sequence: CAQKTNYGYTF. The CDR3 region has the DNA TGTGCACAGAAGACTAACTATGGCTACACCTTC.

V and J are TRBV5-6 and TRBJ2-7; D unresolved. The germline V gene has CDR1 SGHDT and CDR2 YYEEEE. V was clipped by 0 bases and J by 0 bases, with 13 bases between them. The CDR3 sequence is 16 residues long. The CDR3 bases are TGTGCCAGCAGCTTGGCCGCGGACGGAAGCTCCTACGAGCAGTACTTC. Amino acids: CASSLAADGSSYEQYF.

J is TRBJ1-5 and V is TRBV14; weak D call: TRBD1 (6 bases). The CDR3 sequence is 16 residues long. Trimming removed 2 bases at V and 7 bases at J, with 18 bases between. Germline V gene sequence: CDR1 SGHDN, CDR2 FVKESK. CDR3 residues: CASSQLIRGAGQPQHF. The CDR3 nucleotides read TGTGCCAGCAGCCAACTTATCAGGGGCGCAGGGCAGCCCCAGCATTTT. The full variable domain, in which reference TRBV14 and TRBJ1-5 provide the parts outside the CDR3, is EAGVTQFPSHSVIEKGQTVTLRCDPISGHDNLYWYRRVMGKEIKFLLHFVKESKQDESGMPNNRFLAERTGGTYSTLKVQPAELEDSGVYFCASSQLIRGAGQPQHFGDGTRLSIL.

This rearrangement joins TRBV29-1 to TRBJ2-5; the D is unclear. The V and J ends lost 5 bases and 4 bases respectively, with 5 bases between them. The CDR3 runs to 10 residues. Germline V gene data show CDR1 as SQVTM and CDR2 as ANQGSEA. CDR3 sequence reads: CSVLGETQYF. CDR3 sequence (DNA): TGCAGCGTTCTGGGAGAGACCCAGTACTTC.

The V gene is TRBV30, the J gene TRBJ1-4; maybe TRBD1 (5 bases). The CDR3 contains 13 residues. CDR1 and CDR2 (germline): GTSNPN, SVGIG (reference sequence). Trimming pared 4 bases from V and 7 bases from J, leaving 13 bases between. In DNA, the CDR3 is TGTGCCTGGACAGGGATCAGGAGTGAAAAACTGTTTTTT. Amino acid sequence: CAWTGIRSEKLFF.

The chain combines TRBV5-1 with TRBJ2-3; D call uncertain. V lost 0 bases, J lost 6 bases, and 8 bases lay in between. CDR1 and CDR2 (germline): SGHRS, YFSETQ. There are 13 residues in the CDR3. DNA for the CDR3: TGCGCCAGCAGCTTGGACGCACCGGATACGCAGTATTTT. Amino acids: CASSLDAPDTQYF.

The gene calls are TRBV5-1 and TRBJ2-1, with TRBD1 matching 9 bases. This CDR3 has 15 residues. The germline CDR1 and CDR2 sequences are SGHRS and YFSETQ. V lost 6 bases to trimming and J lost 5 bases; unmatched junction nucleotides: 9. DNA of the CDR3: TGCGCCAGCATGAAACAGGGGGCTATCGACAATGAGCAGTTCTTC. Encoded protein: CASMKQGAIDNEQFF.

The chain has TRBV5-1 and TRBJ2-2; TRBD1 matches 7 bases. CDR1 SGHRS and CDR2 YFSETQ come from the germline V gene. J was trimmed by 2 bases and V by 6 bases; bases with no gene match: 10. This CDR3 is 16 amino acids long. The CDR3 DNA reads TGCGCCAGCACCACGCAAGGGACAGCAAACACCGGGGAGCTGTTTTTT. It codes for CASTTQGTANTGELFF.

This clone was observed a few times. CDR3 sequence (DNA): TGTGCCAGCAGCCGGGGACAGCAAGAGACCCAGTACTTC. This translates into CASSRGQQETQYF. The V and J genes are TRBV11-2 and TRBJ2-5; 7 bases are shared with TRBD1. This CDR3 is built from 13 residues. Trimming removed 5 bases from V and 2 bases from J; junction bases left unmatched: 2. Germline-derived CDR1 and CDR2 are SGHAT and FQNNGV.

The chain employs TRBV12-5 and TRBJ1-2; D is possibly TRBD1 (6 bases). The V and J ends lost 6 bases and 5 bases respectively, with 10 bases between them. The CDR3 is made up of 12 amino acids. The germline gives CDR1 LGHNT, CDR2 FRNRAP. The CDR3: CASGGQIYGYTF. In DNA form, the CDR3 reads TGTGCTAGTGGCGGACAGATATATGGCTACACCTTC. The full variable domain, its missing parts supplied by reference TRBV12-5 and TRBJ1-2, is DARVTQTPRHKVTEMGQEVTMRCQPILGHNTVFWYRQTMMQGLELLAYFRNRAPLDDSGMPKDRFSAEMPDATLATLKIQPSEPRDSAVYFCASGGQIYGYTFGSGTRLTVV.

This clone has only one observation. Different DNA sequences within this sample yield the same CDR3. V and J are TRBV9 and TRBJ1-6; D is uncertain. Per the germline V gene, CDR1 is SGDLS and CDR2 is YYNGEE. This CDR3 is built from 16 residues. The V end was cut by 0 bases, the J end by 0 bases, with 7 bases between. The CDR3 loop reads CASSVGGSSYNSPLHF. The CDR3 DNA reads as TGTGCCAGCAGCGTAGGGGGTAGCTCCTATAATTCACCCCTCCACTTT.

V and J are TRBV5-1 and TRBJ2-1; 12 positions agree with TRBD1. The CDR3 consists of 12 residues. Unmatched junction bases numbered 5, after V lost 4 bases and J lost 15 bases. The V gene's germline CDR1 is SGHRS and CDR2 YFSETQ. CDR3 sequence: CASSGTGGALFF. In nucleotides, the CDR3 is TGCGCCAGCAGCGGGACAGGGGGCGCCCTGTTCTTC.

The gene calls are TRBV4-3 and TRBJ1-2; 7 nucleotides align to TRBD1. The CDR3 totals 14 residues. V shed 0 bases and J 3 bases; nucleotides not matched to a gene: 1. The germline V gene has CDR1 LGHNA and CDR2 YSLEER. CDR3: CASSQERGHYGYTF. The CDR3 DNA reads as TGCGCCAGCAGCCAAGAAAGGGGGCACTATGGCTACACCTTC.

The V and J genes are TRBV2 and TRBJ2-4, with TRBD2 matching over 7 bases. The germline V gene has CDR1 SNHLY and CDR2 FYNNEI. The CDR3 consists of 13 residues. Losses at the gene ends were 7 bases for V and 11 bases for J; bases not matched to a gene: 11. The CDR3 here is CASIPGGPGVQYF. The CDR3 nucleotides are TGTGCCAGCATCCCGGGAGGCCCCGGGGTTCAGTACTTC.

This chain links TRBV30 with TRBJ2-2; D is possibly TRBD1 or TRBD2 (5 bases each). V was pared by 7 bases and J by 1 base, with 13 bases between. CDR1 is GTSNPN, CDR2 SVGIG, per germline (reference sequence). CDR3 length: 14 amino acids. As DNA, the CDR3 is TGTGCCTCCGGGACGGTCCTGAACACCGGGGAGCTGTTTTTT. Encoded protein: CASGTVLNTGELFF.

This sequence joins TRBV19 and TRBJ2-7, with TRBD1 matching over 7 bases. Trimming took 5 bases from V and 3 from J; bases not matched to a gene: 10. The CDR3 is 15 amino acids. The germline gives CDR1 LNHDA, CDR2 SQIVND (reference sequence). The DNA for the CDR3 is TGTGCCAGTAGTCTCTTCGGGACAGCAAGCTACGAGCAGTACTTC. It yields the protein CASSLFGTASYEQYF. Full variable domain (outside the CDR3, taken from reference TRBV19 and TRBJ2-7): DGGITQSPKYLFRKEGQNVTLSCEQNLNHDAMYWYRQDPGQGLRLIYYSQIVNDFQKGDIAEGYSVSREKKESFPLTVTSAQKNPTAFYLCASSLFGTASYEQYFGPGTRLTVT.

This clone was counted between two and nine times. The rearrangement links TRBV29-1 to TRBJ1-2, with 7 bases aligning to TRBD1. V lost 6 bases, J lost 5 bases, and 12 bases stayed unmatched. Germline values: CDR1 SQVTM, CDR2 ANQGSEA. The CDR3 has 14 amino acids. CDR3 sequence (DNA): TGCAGCGTGGCCCTCTCAACAGGGGATTATGGCTACACCTTC. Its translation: CSVALSTGDYGYTF. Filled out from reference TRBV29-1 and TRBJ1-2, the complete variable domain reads SAVISQKPSRDICQRGTSLTIQCQVDSQVTMMFWYRQQPGQSLTLIATANQGSEATYESGFVIDKFPISRPNLTFSTLTVSNMSPEDSSIYLCSVALSTGDYGYTFGSGTRLTVV.

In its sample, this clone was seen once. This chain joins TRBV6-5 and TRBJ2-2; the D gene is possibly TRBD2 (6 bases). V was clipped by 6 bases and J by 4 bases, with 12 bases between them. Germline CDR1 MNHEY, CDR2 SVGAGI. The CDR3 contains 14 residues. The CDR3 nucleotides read TGTGCCAGCAGGACGCGGGGAATCACCGGGGAGCTGTTTTTT. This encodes CASRTRGITGELFF.

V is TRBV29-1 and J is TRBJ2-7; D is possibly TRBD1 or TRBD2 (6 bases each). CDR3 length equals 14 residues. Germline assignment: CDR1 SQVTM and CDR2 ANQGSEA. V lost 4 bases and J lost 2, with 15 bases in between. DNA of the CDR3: TGCAGCGTTGGAGTTAAGGGGGGTACCTACGAGCAGTACTTC. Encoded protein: CSVGVKGGTYEQYF.